These 14 T cell receptor beta chains came from one sample sequenced in a study of T cell clonotyping in hematopoietic cell transplantation. Assay used: immunoSEQ multiplex PCR; TCRdb lists only in-frame clones, some missing. In the table there are around 4,800 clones, over 15% of which are singletons. Material: PBMCs, obtained 180 days after allogeneic stem cell transplant. All receptors derive from a male patient aged 18-30 years who had an allogeneic stem cell transplant, so the T cells may come from the graft donor. Some clones in this sample may be carry-over from other donors' samples.

The chain recombines TRBV30 with TRBJ1-4; 7 positions match TRBD1. Looked up from germline, CDR1 is GTSNPN and CDR2 is SVGIG (reference sequence). The length of the CDR3 is 13 residues. Trimming took 5 bases from V and 4 from J; bases not matched to a gene: 4. The chain's CDR3 is CAWQGGINEKLFF. CDR3 bases: TGTGCCTGGCAAGGGGGCATTAATGAAAAACTGTTTTTT.

The gene calls are TRBV29-1 and TRBJ1-2, with D hard to call. Per the germline V gene, CDR1 is SQVTM and CDR2 is ANQGSEA. The V and J ends lost 7 bases and 9 bases respectively, with 15 bases between them. CDR3 length: 11 residues. The CDR3 nucleotides are TGCAGCGCCGAGTCGGGTTTGAGCTACACCTTC. It specifies CSAESGLSYTF.

This clone is medium-sized by share. J is TRBJ2-2 and V is TRBV9, with D tentatively TRBD2 (5 bases). Germline CDR1 SGDLS, CDR2 YYNGEE. The length of the CDR3 is 15 residues. Trimming cost V 4 bases and J 3 bases, with 13 bases left between them. DNA for the CDR3: TGTGCCAGCAGCCCAGAGGGCGGAGACACCGGGGAGCTGTTTTTT. Protein sequence: CASSPEGGDTGELFF. Full variable domain (remainder filled in from reference TRBV9 and TRBJ2-2): DSGVTQTPKHLITATGQRVTLRCSPRSGDLSVYWYQQSLDQGLQFLIQYYNGEERAKGNILERFSAQQFPDLHSELNLSSLELGDSALYFCASSPEGGDTGELFFGEGSRLTVL.

The chain carries TRBV7-9 and TRBJ1-5; the D is unclear. From germline, CDR1 is SEHNR and CDR2 FQNEAQ (reference sequence). The CDR3 loop spans 14 amino acids. V was pared by 5 bases and J by 0 bases, with 8 bases between. Written as DNA, the CDR3 is TGTGCCAGCAGCCCCATATATAGCAATCAGCCCCAGCATTTT. This codes for CASSPIYSNQPQHF. Filled out from reference TRBV7-9 and TRBJ1-5, the complete variable domain reads DTGVSQNPRHKITKRGQNVTFRCDPISEHNRLYWYRQTLGQGPEFLTYFQNEAQLEKSRLLSDRFSAERPKGSFSTLEIQRTEQGDSAMYLCASSPIYSNQPQHFGDGTRLSIL.

The V and J genes are TRBV2 and TRBJ1-2; TRBD1 might be the D (5 bases). There are 13 residues in the CDR3. Germline loops: CDR1 SNHLY, CDR2 FYNNEI. With 3 bases removed from V and 4 bases from J, the gap between germline ends came to 9 bases. CDR3 residues: CASSEGDSYGYTF. CDR3 sequence (DNA): TGTGCCAGCAGTGAGGGCGACAGCTATGGCTACACCTTC.

This chain joins TRBV4-3 and TRBJ2-3; 13 bases line up with TRBD2. The germline V gene has CDR1 LGHNA and CDR2 YSLEER. V shed 4 bases and J 8 bases; nucleotides not matched to a gene: 6. The CDR3 contains 15 residues. The chain's CDR3 is CASSLTSGGAGTQYF. The CDR3 DNA follows: TGCGCCAGCAGCCTTACTAGCGGGGGGGCTGGTACGCAGTATTTT.

The rearrangement links TRBV30 to TRBJ1-1; 8 nucleotides agree with TRBD1. With V trimmed by 3 bases and J by 5 bases, 5 bases remained unmatched. Germline CDR1 is GTSNPN and CDR2 is SVGIG (reference sequence). CDR3 length equals 13 residues. In DNA form, the CDR3 reads TGTGCCTGGAGCAGGGGGCCAGGGACTGAAGCTTTCTTT. This codes for CAWSRGPGTEAFF.

V is TRBV29-1 and J is TRBJ1-2; D call uncertain. Trimming removed 6 bases from V and 7 bases from J, with 18 bases in between. The germline V gene encodes CDR1 SQVTM and CDR2 ANQGSEA. The CDR3 loop spans 13 amino acids. CDR3 DNA sequence: TGCAGCGTCGGTCAGTCTCCCCTGGGTGGCTACACCTTC. Protein sequence: CSVGQSPLGGYTF.

This clone was picked up a small number of times. The rearrangement joins TRBV6-6 to TRBJ2-5; 13 nucleotides line up with TRBD2. Germline assignment: CDR1 MNHNY and CDR2 SVGAGI (reference sequence). The CDR3 runs 16 residues. J gave up 5 bases and V 6 bases, and 9 bases lay outside the gene matches. The chain's CDR3 is CASSAGLAGAGETQYF. CDR3 bases: TGTGCCAGCAGCGCAGGACTAGCGGGGGCCGGGGAGACCCAGTACTTC.

V usage is TRBV4-2 and J usage is TRBJ2-7; 7 bases match TRBD2. Germline CDR1 reads LGHNA; CDR2 reads YNFKEQ. V shed 0 bases, J shed 3 bases, and the junction held 5 bases outside the gene matches. This CDR3 comprises 15 residues. CDR3 in amino acids: CASSQEGLVGYEQYF. As DNA, the CDR3 is TGTGCCAGCAGCCAAGAAGGACTAGTAGGCTACGAGCAGTACTTC.

The V call is TRBV30, the J call TRBJ2-7; 9 positions agree with TRBD2. Germline V lookup: CDR1 GTSNPN, CDR2 SVGIG (reference sequence). The CDR3 length is 13 residues. V was pared by 2 bases and J by 6 bases, with 5 bases of the junction left unmatched. CDR3 sequence: CAWSRGRVGEQYF. Here the CDR3 DNA reads TGTGCCTGGAGTCGCGGGAGGGTGGGCGAGCAGTACTTC.

The genes are TRBV18 and TRBJ1-4, with a tentative D call TRBD1 (6 bases). V gave up 6 bases and J gave up 7 bases, with 18 bases separating them. This CDR3 is built from 15 residues. The germline V gene has CDR1 KGHSH and CDR2 LQKENI. The CDR3 is CASSPLGAGGEKLFF. CDR3 sequence (DNA): TGTGCCAGCTCGCCATTGGGGGCTGGAGGTGAAAAACTGTTTTTT.

By share of the sample, this clone is large (0.1 to 1%). The rearrangement uses TRBV6-5 and TRBJ2-3; D may be TRBD2 (6 bases). This CDR3 is 14 amino acids long. Germline CDR1 is MNHEY and CDR2 is SVGAGI. V was clipped by 6 bases and J by 5 bases, with 15 bases between them. The CDR3 DNA reads as TGTGCCAGCAGACTGTCTGGTAGCGGAGATACGCAGTATTTT. Translation gives CASRLSGSGDTQYF.

This clone is judged medium-sized. The genes are TRBV30 and TRBJ1-3; TRBD1 aligns across 8 bases. The CDR3 totals 17 residues. Losses at the gene ends were 2 bases for V and 4 bases for J; bases not matched to a gene: 13. Germline loops: CDR1 GTSNPN, CDR2 SVGIG (reference sequence). The CDR3 DNA is TGTGCCTGGAGTAAGGCAGGGGGCGCTTTTTCCGGAAACACCATATATTTT. Translating it yields CAWSKAGGAFSGNTIYF. The full variable domain, completed using reference TRBV30 and TRBJ1-3, is SQTIHQWPATLVQPVGSPLSLECTVEGTSNPNLYWYRQAAGRGLQLLFYSVGIGQISSEVPQNLSASRPQDRQFILSSKKLLLSDSGFYLCAWSKAGGAFSGNTIYFGEGSWLTVV.